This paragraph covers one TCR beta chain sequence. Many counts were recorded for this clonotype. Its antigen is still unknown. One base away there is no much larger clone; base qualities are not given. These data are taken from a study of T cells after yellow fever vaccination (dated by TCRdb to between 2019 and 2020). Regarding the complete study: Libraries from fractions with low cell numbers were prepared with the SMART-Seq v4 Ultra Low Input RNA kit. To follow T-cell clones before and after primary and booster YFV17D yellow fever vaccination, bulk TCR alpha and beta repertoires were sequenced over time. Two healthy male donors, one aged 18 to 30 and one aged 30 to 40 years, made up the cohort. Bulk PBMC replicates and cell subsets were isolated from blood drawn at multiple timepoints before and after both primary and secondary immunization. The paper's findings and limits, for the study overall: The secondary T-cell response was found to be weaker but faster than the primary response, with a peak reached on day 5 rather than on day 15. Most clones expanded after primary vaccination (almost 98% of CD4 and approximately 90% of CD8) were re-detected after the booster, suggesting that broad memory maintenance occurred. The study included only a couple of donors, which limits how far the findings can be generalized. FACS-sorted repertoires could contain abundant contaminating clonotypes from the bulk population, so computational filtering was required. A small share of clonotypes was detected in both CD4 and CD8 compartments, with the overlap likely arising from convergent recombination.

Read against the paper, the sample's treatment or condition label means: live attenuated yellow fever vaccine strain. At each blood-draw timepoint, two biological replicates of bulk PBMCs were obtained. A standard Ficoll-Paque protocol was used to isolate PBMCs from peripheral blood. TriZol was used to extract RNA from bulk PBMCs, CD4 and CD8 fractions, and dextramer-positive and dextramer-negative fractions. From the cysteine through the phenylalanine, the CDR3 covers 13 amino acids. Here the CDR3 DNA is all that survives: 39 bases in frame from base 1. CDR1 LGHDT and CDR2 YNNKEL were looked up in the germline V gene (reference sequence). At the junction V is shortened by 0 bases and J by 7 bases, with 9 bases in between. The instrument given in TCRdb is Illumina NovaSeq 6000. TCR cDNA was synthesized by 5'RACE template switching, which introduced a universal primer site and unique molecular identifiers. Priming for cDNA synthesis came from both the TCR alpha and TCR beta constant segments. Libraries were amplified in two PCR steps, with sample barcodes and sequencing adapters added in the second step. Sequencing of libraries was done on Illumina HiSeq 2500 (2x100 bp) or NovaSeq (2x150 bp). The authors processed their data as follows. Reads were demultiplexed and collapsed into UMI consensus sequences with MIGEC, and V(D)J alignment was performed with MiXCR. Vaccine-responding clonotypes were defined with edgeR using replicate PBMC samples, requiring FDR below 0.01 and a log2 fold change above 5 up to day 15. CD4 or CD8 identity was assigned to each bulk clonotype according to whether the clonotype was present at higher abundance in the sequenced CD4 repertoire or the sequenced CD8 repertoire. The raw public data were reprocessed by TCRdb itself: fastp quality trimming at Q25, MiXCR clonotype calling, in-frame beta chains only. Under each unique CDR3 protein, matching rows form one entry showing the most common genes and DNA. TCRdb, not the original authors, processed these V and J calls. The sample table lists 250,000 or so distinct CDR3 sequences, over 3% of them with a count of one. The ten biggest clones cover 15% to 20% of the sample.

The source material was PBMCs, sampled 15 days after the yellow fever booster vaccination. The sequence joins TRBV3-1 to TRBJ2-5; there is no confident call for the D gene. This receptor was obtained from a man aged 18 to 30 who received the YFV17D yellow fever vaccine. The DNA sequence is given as TGTGCCAGCAGCCAAGAGGGGTTTGGGACCCAGTACTTC. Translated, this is CASSQEGFGTQYF.